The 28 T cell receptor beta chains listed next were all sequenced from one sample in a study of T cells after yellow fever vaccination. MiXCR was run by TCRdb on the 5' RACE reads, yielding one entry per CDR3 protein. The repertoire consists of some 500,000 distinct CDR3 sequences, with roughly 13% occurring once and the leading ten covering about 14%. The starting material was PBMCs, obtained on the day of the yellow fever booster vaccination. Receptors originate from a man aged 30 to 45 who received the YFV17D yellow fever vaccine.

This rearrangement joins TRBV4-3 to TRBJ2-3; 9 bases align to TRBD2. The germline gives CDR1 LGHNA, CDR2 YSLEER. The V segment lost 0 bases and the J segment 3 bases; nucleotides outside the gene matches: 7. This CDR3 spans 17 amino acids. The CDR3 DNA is TGCGCCAGCAGCCAAGAGGGCGCGGGAGGGCCGACAGATACGCAGTATTTT. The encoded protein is CASSQEGAGGPTDTQYF.

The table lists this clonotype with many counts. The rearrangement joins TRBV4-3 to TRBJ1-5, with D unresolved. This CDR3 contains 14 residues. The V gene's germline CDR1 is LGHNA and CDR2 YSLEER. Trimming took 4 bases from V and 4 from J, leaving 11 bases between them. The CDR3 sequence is CASSLGNTNQPQHF. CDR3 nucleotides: TGCGCCAGCAGCCTTGGGAATACTAATCAGCCCCAGCATTTT.

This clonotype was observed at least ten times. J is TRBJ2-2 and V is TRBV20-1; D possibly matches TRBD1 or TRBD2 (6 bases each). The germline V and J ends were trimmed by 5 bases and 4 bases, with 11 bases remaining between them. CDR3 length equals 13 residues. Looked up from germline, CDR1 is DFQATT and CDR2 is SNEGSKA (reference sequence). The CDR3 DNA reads TGCAGTGCTCCTGGAGGGGGCACCGGGGAGCTGTTTTTT. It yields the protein CSAPGGGTGELFF.

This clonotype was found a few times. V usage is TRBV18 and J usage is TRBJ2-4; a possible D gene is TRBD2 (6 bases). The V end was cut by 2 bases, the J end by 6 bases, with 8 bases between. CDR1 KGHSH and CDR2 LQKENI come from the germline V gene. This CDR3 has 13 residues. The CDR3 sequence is CASSPVGGNIQYF. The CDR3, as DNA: TGTGCCAGCTCACCAGTGGGGGGAAACATTCAGTACTTC.

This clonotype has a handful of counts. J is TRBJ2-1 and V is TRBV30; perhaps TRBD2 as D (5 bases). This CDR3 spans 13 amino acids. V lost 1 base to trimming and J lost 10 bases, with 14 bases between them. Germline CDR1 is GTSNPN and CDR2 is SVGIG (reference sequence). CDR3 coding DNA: TGTGCCTGGAGTGAGAGAGCCCCGGGAGAGCAGTTCTTC. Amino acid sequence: CAWSERAPGEQFF.

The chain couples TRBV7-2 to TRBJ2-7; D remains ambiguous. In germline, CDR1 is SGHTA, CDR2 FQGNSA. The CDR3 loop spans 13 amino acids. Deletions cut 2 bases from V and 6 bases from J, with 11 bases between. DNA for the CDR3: TGTGCCAGCAGCTTATACCAAGCCTCCGAGCAGTACTTC. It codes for CASSLYQASEQYF.

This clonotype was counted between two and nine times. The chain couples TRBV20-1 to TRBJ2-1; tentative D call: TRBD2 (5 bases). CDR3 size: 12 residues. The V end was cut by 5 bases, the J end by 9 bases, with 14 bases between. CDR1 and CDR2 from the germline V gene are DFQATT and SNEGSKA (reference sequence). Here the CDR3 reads CSAQTTLGEQFF. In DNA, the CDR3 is TGCAGTGCTCAGACTACGCTGGGTGAGCAGTTCTTC.

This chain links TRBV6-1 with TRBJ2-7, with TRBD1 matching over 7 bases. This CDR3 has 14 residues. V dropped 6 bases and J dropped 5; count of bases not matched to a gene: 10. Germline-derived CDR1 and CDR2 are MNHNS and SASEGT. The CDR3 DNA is TGTGCCAGCAGCCAGACAGGGCCGTTGGACGAGCAGTACTTC. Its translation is CASSQTGPLDEQYF.

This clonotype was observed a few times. The CDR3 is CAISESGSGANVLTF. The CDR3 DNA reads as TGTGCCATCAGTGAGTCAGGCTCTGGGGCCAACGTCCTGACTTTC. The chain links TRBV10-3 to TRBJ2-6, with D hard to call. Trimming took 0 bases from V and 0 from J, leaving 3 bases between them. The CDR3 has 15 residues. The germline V gene has CDR1 ENHRY and CDR2 SYGVKD.

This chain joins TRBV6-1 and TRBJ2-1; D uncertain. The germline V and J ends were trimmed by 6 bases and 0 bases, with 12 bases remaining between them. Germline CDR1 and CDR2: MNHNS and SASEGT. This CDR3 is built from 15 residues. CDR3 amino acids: CASSDDLISYNEQFF. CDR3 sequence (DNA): TGTGCCAGCAGCGATGACTTGATCTCCTACAATGAGCAGTTCTTC.

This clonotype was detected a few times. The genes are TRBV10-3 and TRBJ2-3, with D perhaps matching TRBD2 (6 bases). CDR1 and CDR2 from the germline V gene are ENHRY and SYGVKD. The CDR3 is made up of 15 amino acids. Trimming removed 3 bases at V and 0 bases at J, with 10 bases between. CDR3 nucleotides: TGTGCCATCAGTGATGTGCGGGACAGCACAGATACGCAGTATTTT. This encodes CAISDVRDSTDTQYF.

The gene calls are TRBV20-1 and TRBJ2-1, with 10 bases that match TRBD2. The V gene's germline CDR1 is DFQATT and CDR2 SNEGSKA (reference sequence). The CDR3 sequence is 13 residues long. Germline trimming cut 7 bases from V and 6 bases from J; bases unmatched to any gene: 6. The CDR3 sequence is CSVVLAGVNEQFF. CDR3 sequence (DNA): TGCAGTGTAGTTCTAGCGGGAGTCAATGAGCAGTTCTTC.

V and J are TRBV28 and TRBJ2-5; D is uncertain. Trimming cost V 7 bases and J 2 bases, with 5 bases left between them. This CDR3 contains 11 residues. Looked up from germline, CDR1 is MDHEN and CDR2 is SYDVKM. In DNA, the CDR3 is TGTGCCAGCACCCGTCAAGAGACCCAGTACTTC. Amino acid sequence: CASTRQETQYF.

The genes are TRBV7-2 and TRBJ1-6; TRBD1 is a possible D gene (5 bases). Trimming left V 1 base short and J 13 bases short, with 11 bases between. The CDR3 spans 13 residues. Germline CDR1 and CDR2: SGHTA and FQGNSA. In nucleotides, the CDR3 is TGTGCCAGCAGCTTAGTGGGAGGGGCCCCCCTCCACTTT. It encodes CASSLVGGAPLHF.

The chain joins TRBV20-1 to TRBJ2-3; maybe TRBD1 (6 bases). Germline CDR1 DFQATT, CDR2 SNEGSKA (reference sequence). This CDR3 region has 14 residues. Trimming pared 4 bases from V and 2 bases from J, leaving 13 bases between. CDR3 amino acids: CSAIGDTYTDTQYF. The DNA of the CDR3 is TGCAGTGCTATTGGGGACACCTACACAGATACGCAGTATTTT.

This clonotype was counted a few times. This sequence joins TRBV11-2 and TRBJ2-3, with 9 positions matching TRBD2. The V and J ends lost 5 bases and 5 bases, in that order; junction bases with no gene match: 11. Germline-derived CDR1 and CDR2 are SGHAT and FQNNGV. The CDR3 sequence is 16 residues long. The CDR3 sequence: CASSPRWEREVDTQYF. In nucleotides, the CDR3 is TGTGCCAGCAGCCCACGGTGGGAGCGGGAGGTAGATACGCAGTATTTT. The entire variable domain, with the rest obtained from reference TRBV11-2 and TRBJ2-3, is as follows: EAGVAQSPRYKIIEKRQSVAFWCNPISGHATLYWYQQILGQGPKLLIQFQNNGVVDDSQLPKDRFSAERLKGVDSTLKIQPAKLEDSAVYLCASSPRWEREVDTQYFGPGTRLTVL.

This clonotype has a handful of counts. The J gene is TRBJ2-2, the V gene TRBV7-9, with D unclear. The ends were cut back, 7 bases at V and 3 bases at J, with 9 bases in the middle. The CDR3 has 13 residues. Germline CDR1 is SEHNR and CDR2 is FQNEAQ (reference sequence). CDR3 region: CASILDHTGELFF. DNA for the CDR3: TGTGCCAGCATCCTTGACCACACCGGGGAGCTGTTTTTT. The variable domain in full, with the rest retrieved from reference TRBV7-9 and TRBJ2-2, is DTGVSQNPRHKITKRGQNVTFRCDPISEHNRLYWYRQTLGQGPEFLTYFQNEAQLEKSRLLSDRFSAERPKGSFSTLEIQRTEQGDSAMYLCASILDHTGELFFGEGSRLTVL.

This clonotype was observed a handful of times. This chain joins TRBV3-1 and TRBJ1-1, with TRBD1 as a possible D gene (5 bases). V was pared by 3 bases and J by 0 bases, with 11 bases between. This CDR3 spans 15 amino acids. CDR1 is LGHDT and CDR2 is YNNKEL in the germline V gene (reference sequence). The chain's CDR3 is CASSHGDGLNTEAFF. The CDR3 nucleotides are TGTGCCAGCAGCCACGGGGACGGATTGAACACTGAAGCTTTCTTT.

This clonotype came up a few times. CDR3 loop: CSVRPGRLGYEQYF. The CDR3 DNA is TGCAGCGTACGTCCGGGACGTCTGGGATACGAGCAGTACTTC. J is TRBJ2-7 and V is TRBV29-1; possibly TRBD1 or TRBD2 for D (5 bases each). The CDR3 loop spans 14 amino acids. Germline CDR1 SQVTM, CDR2 ANQGSEA. The V and J ends lost 6 bases and 4 bases respectively, with 19 bases between them.

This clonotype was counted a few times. In DNA form, the CDR3 reads TGTGCCAGCAGTCCTGGAGGGAGTTGGGAAAAACTGTTTTTT. Its translation: CASSPGGSWEKLFF. This sequence joins TRBV12-3 or TRBV12-4 and TRBJ1-4; D call uncertain. V gave up 5 bases and J gave up 8 bases, with 15 bases separating them. The CDR3 runs to 14 residues.

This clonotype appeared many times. DNA for the CDR3: TGTGCCAGCAGCCCCTCTGGTCAGCCCCAGCATTTT. This encodes CASSPSGQPQHF. The J gene is TRBJ1-5, the V gene TRBV7-8; D gene ambiguous. The V and J ends lost 5 bases and 6 bases respectively, with 8 bases between them. Germline values: CDR1 SGHVS, CDR2 FQNEAQ. The CDR3 loop spans 12 amino acids.

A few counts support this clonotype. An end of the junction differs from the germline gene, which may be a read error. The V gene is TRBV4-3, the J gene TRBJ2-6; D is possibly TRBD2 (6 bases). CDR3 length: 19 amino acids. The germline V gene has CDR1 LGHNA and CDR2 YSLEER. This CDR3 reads CASSQDHPGVDSWANVLTF. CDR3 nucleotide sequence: TGCGCCAGCAGCCAAGATCACCCGGGGGTGGACTCTTGGGCCAACGTCCTGACTTTC.

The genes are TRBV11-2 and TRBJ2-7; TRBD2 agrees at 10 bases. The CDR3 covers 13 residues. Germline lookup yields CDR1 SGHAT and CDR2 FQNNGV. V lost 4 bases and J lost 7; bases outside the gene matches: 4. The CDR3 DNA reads TGTGCCAGCAGCTCGCAGACTAGCGGGGAGCAGTACTTC. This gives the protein CASSSQTSGEQYF.

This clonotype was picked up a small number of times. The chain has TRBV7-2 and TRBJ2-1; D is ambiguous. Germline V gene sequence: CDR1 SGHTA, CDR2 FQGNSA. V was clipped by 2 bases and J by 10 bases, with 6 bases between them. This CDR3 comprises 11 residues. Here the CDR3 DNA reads TGTGCCAGCAGCTTAAATTTGGAGCAGTTCTTC. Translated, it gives CASSLNLEQFF. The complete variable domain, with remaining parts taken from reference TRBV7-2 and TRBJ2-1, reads GAGVSQSPSNKVTEKGKDVELRCDPISGHTALYWYRQSLGQGLEFLIYFQGNSAPDKSGLPSDRFSAERTGGSVSTLTIQRTQQEDSAVYLCASSLNLEQFFGPGTRLTVL.

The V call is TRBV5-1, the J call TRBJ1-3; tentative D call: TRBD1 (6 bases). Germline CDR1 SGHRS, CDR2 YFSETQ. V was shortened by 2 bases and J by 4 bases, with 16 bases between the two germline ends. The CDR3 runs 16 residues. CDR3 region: CASSFPETGQGNTIYF. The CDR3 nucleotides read TGCGCCAGCAGCTTCCCCGAAACGGGACAAGGAAACACCATATATTTT. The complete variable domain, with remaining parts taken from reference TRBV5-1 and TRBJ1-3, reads KAGVTQTPRYLIKTRGQQVTLSCSPISGHRSVSWYQQTPGQGLQFLFEYFSETQRNKGNFPGRFSGRQFSNSRSEMNVSTLELGDSALYLCASSFPETGQGNTIYFGEGSWLTVV.

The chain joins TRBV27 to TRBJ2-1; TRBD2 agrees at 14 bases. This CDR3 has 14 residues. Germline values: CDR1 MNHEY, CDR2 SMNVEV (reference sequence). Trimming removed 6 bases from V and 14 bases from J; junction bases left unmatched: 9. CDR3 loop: CASRIGTSGGTKFF. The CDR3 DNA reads TGTGCCAGCAGAATAGGGACTAGCGGGGGAACGAAGTTCTTC.

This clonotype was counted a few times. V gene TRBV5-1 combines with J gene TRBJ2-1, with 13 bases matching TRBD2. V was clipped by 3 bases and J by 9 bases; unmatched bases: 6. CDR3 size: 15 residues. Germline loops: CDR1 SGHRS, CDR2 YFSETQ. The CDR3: CASSYGLAGAGEQFF. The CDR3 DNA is TGCGCCAGCAGCTACGGACTAGCGGGAGCCGGTGAGCAGTTCTTC.

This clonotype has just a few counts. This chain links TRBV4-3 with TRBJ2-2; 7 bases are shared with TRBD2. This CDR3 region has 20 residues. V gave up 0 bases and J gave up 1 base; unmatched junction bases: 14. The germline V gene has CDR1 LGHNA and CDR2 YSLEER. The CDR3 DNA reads TGCGCCAGCAGCCAAGATACAGCGGGACTGAGATTCCAGAACACCGGGGAGCTGTTTTTT. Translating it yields CASSQDTAGLRFQNTGELFF.